A single T cell receptor (beta chain) is shown here with its context. This sample is drawn from a study of blood T cell repertoires in COVID-19. Assay used: immunoSEQ multiplex PCR; TCRdb lists only in-frame clones, some missing. The sample carries 75,000 to 90,000 clones, 90% to 95% recorded once. The V and J ends lost 2 bases and 4 bases, in that order; junction bases with no gene match: 10. This CDR3 is built from 17 residues. The germline V gene encodes CDR1 KGHDR and CDR2 SFDVKD. The V and J genes are TRBV24-1 and TRBJ2-5, with 9 positions matching TRBD1. Sequencing was carried out using peripheral blood. This TCR was sampled from a woman between 45 and 60 years old in a cohort sampled during active COVID-19. CDR3 in DNA: TGTGCCACCAGTGATTCGGGCGGACAGGGGATCGGAGAGACCCAGTACTTC. As protein: CATSDSGGQGIGETQYF.